The following is a T cell receptor (beta chain) sequence with its context. The protocol was immunoSEQ multiplex PCR, while the TCRdb copy is restricted to in-frame clones and leaves out a portion. The table has about 870,000 clones, over 90% seen once. The data derive from a study of shared clonotypes between healthy human individuals. Naive CD8 populations comprised CD45RO-negative cells positively selected for CCR7, excluding terminally differentiated effector memory CD45RA+ cells. Germline V gene sequence: CDR1 MGHRA, CDR2 YSYEKL. Trimming pared 0 bases from V and 1 base from J, leaving 7 bases between. The length of the CDR3 is 14 residues.

The sequenced material came from naive CD8+ T cells sorted from blood. This receptor was taken from a man younger than 45 in good health. The V and J genes are TRBV4-1 and TRBJ2-7, with unresolved D. CDR3: CASSQDLQSYEQYF. In DNA form, the CDR3 reads TGCGCCAGCAGCCAAGATCTGCAATCCTACGAGCAGTACTTC.